Listed here are 11 T cell receptor beta chains from one sample, sequenced in a study of beta chain features in type 1 diabetes. Their cognate antigens are unknown. Overall study results and limits: Among patients with Type 1 diabetes, TCRB CDR3s were moderately but significantly shorter in every one of the four CD4+ subsets.

Expressed TCRB transcripts were sequenced because the isolated RNA had all been reverse transcribed beforehand. Measured with immunoSEQ multiplex PCR; TCRdb has only the in-frame clones, and not every one. This sample has a few hundred thousand clones; 16% occur once, and the top ten carry about 0.092%. The sample taken for sequencing was naive CD4+ T cells from blood. All receptors come from a man aged 25-45 years with type 1 diabetes.

This clone was counted only a few times. This sequence joins TRBV18 and TRBJ2-5; 10 bases fit TRBD1. The end of the DNA is better explained by TRBJ2-7, so the J call may be wrong. The CDR3 runs 14 residues. Germline values: CDR1 KGHSH, CDR2 LQKENI. CDR3 nucleotides: TGTGCCAGCTCACCAAGGACAGGGGGCTACGAGCAGTACTTC. Translation: CASSPRTGGYEQYF.

This clone was detected a few times. The rearrangement links TRBV7-9 to TRBJ1-1; 9 bases agree with TRBD1. The germline V gene has CDR1 SEHNR and CDR2 FQNEAQ (reference sequence). The CDR3 has 14 residues. The V gene end was trimmed by 10 bases and the J gene end by 3 bases; junction bases not matched to a gene: 9. The chain's CDR3 is CATGTGLWDTEAFF. CDR3 DNA: TGTGCCACCGGGACAGGGCTGTGGGACACTGAAGCTTTCTTT.

A few counts support this clone. The chain has TRBV30 and TRBJ1-5; D perhaps matches TRBD1 (6 bases). CDR3 size: 13 residues. The V gene lost 5 bases and the J gene lost 3 bases, with 11 bases spanning the gap. Germline V CDR1 and CDR2: GTSNPN, SVGIG (reference sequence). CDR3 bases: TGTGCCTGGGCCGACAGGCACAATCAGCCCCAGCATTTT. Translation gives CAWADRHNQPQHF. Based on the CDR3 plus reference TRBV30 and TRBJ1-5, the full variable domain is SQTIHQWPATLVQPVGSPLSLECTVEGTSNPNLYWYRQAAGRGLQLLFYSVGIGQISSEVPQNLSASRPQDRQFILSSKKLLLSDSGFYLCAWADRHNQPQHFGDGTRLSIL.

The gene calls are TRBV29-1 and TRBJ2-5; 9 bases are shared with TRBD2. CDR1 and CDR2 from the germline V gene are SQVTM and ANQGSEA. J lost 4 bases, V lost 4 bases, and 4 bases had no gene match. The CDR3 extends over 13 amino acids. The CDR3 is CSVAGLAIETQYF. CDR3 bases: TGCAGCGTTGCAGGACTAGCGATAGAGACCCAGTACTTC.

This clone was observed a few times. Other DNA variants within this sample encode the same CDR3. V gene TRBV7-2 combines with J gene TRBJ2-3; 11 bases line up with TRBD2. Germline V lookup: CDR1 SGHTA, CDR2 FQGNSA. The CDR3 is 15 residues long. The ends lost 1 base at V and 5 bases at J; junction bases unmatched: 2. CDR3 region: CASSLVAGGGDTQYF. In nucleotides, the CDR3 is TGTGCCAGCAGCTTAGTAGCGGGAGGGGGAGATACGCAGTATTTT.

This clone was seen a few times. This chain joins TRBV2 and TRBJ2-5, with no clear D. CDR1 and CDR2 (germline): SNHLY, FYNNEI. CDR3 length: 12 amino acids. With 6 bases removed from V and 5 bases from J, the gap between germline ends came to 10 bases. The CDR3 spells CASRVEEETQYF. The CDR3 DNA sequence: TGTGCCAGCAGAGTAGAGGAGGAGACCCAGTACTTC.

The chain employs TRBV5-6 and TRBJ2-3, with a possible D match to TRBD1 (6 bases). The CDR3 is made up of 14 amino acids. CDR1 is SGHDT and CDR2 is YYEEEE in the germline V gene. The V gene lost 4 bases and the J gene lost 2 bases, with 11 bases spanning the gap. The DNA of the CDR3 is TGTGCCAGCAGCCCACAGGGTTACACAGATACGCAGTATTTT. This sequence encodes CASSPQGYTDTQYF.

The chain has TRBV6-6 and TRBJ2-1, with 10 nucleotides matching TRBD2. CDR3 length equals 14 residues. From germline, CDR1 is MNHNY and CDR2 SVGAGI (reference sequence). Trimming took 7 bases from V and 8 from J; bases not matched to a gene: 8. CDR3 region: CASTGPLAGHEQFF. CDR3 coding DNA: TGTGCCAGCACTGGACCACTAGCGGGACATGAGCAGTTCTTC.

This clone was seen a few times. The V call is TRBV28, the J call TRBJ2-1; D is perhaps TRBD2 (5 bases). Germline CDR1 reads MDHEN; CDR2 reads SYDVKM. Trimming shortened V by 7 bases and J by 0 bases, and 10 bases separated the two germline ends. The CDR3 runs to 14 residues. CDR3 amino acids: CASNSAGSYNEQFF. Written as DNA, the CDR3 is TGTGCCAGCAATAGCGCAGGCTCCTACAATGAGCAGTTCTTC.

V and J are TRBV29-1 and TRBJ2-5, with 7 positions matching TRBD1. Germline CDR1 reads SQVTM; CDR2 reads ANQGSEA. The junction had 6 bases not matched to a gene; V was cut back by 4 bases and J by 1 base. This CDR3 contains 14 residues. In DNA form, the CDR3 reads TGCAGCGTTGGGGGACAGACAATCCAAGAGACCCAGTACTTC. It translates to CSVGGQTIQETQYF.

V and J are TRBV7-9 and TRBJ2-7, with D unclear. CDR1 is SEHNR, CDR2 FQNEAQ, per germline (reference sequence). The V end was cut by 5 bases, the J end by 6 bases, with 17 bases between. The CDR3 runs to 14 residues. CDR3 nucleotides: TGTGCCAGCAGCCCAGTATGGGGATCGGGCGAGCAGTACTTC. It encodes CASSPVWGSGEQYF.